The clone carrying this T cell receptor (beta chain) occurred once. This sample was taken from a study of control samples from healthy donors and cancer patients. Some clones are missing from TCRdb's copy, which holds only in-frame ones; the method was immunoSEQ multiplex PCR. The sample has some 120,000 clones, 88% seen once. CDR3 length equals 13 residues. The germline V gene has CDR1 LGHDT and CDR2 YNNKEL (reference sequence). Deletions cut 0 bases from V and 11 bases from J, with 13 bases between. The chain has TRBV3-1 (or the pseudogene TRBV3-2) and TRBJ1-1; D is unresolved. The sample was blood. The TCR sequence derives from a woman between 70 and 85 years old in good health. CDR3 sequence reads: CASSQDKQFKAFF. The CDR3 nucleotides read TGTGCCAGCAGCCAAGATAAGCAATTCAAGGCTTTCTTT.